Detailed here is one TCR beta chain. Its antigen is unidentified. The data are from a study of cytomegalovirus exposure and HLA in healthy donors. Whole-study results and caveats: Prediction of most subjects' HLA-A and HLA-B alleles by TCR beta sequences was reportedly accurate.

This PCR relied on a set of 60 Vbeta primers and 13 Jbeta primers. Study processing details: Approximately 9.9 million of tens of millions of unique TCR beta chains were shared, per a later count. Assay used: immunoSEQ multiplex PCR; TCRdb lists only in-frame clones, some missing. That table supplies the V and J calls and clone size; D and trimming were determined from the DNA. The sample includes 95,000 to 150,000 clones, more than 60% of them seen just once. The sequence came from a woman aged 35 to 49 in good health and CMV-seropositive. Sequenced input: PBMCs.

The CDR3 DNA sequence: TGTGCCAGCAGCTTATGGGGCGGGGGGGATACGCAGTATTTT. This codes for CASSLWGGGDTQYF. The V call is TRBV13, the J call TRBJ2-3, with 8 nucleotides matching TRBD2. Per the germline V gene, CDR1 is PRHDT and CDR2 is FYEKMQ (reference sequence). This CDR3 has 14 residues. V shed 2 bases and J 6 bases; nucleotides not matched to a gene: 4.